The clone carrying this T cell receptor beta chain was counted many times. The data are from a study of human T cells and chemical hapten exposure. TCRdb reanalysed the RACE reads using MiXCR and keeps one entry per CDR3 protein. The table shows approximately 79,000 distinct CDR3 sequences, with about 8.5% occurring only once. The time point here: pre-sensitization, week 0. As to treatment: therapeutic diphenylcyclopropenone sensitization with weekly scalp DPC. CDR3 length equals 10 residues. The germline gives CDR1 SNHLY, CDR2 FYNNEI. Trimming removed 8 bases from V and 6 bases from J, with 7 bases in between.

V and J are TRBV2 and TRBJ1-2; tentative D call: TRBD1 (6 bases). The sample here was whole blood, taken in connection with sensitization to the hapten diphenylcyclopropenone (DPC). The TCR was taken from a man in his forties or fifties with alopecia areata. Some clones in this sample may be carry-over from other donors' samples. The CDR3 is CASQGNGYTF. As DNA, the CDR3 is TGTGCCAGCCAGGGGAATGGCTACACCTTC. Full variable domain (remainder filled in from reference TRBV2 and TRBJ1-2): EPEVTQTPSHQVTQMGQEVILRCVPISNHLYFYWYRQILGQKVEFLVSFYNNEISEKSEIFDDQFSVERPDGSNFTLKIRSTKLEDSAMYFCASQGNGYTFGSGTRLTVV.